This entry lists 24 T cell receptor beta chains sequenced from one sample in a study of cytomegalovirus exposure and HLA in healthy donors. The PCR was carried out with 60 Vbeta primers and 13 Jbeta primers. Data came from immunoSEQ multiplex PCR; TCRdb stores just in-frame clones and leaves some out. This sample has 98,000 or so clones, with around three quarters found just once. The sequenced material came from PBMCs. The receptors shown here come from a woman in her late teens or twenties in good health and CMV-seropositive.

The chain has TRBV27 and TRBJ1-2; possible D gene TRBD1, 5 bases. V lost 3 bases, J lost 6 bases, and 11 bases lay in between. CDR1 and CDR2 (germline): MNHEY, SMNVEV (reference sequence). This CDR3 spans 13 amino acids. The CDR3 reads CASSFPGQDGYTF. DNA of the CDR3: TGTGCCAGCAGTTTCCCAGGGCAAGATGGCTACACCTTC.

J is TRBJ2-1 and V is TRBV28; D not certain. V was pared by 3 bases and J by 4 bases, with 4 bases between. Germline loops: CDR1 MDHEN, CDR2 SYDVKM. The CDR3 has 12 residues. The CDR3: CASSFLYNEQFF. DNA of the CDR3: TGTGCCAGCAGTTTTCTTTACAATGAGCAGTTCTTC.

V gene TRBV6-1 combines with J gene TRBJ2-5, with D perhaps TRBD1 (5 bases). The CDR3 loop spans 15 amino acids. The V and J ends lost 6 bases and 1 base respectively, with 15 bases between them. Germline CDR1 is MNHNS and CDR2 is SASEGT. CDR3 protein: CASSSITGSQETQYF. The CDR3 DNA is TGTGCCAGCAGCTCAATTACAGGATCCCAAGAGACCCAGTACTTC.

The chain links TRBV6-5 to TRBJ2-7, with 10 positions matching TRBD2. The ends lost 2 bases at V and 3 bases at J; junction bases unmatched: 4. The CDR3 has 15 residues. CDR1 MNHEY and CDR2 SVGAGI come from the germline V gene. CDR3 in amino acids: CASSYGLAEYYEQYF. The CDR3, as DNA: TGTGCCAGCAGTTACGGACTAGCGGAGTACTACGAGCAGTACTTC.

This rearrangement joins TRBV10-3 to TRBJ1-1, with D possibly TRBD1 on 6 matching bases. Trimming shortened V by 2 bases and J by 0 bases, and 16 bases separated the two germline ends. The CDR3 consists of 17 residues. Germline loops: CDR1 ENHRY, CDR2 SYGVKD. The DNA of the CDR3 is TGTGCCATCAGTGAGAAGTGGGCAGGGGATATGAACACTGAAGCTTTCTTT. It specifies CAISEKWAGDMNTEAFF.

The chain joins TRBV15 to TRBJ2-1; D may be TRBD1 (6 bases). Germline V gives CDR1 LNHNV, CDR2 YYDKDF (reference sequence). V was shortened by 3 bases and J by 4 bases, with 16 bases between the two germline ends. The CDR3 covers 16 residues. This CDR3 reads CATSRDLDSPYNEQFF. CDR3 nucleotides: TGTGCCACCAGCAGGGACCTGGACAGCCCGTACAATGAGCAGTTCTTC. Looking up the rest from reference TRBV15 and TRBJ2-1 gives the full variable domain: DAMVIQNPRYQVTQFGKPVTLSCSQTLNHNVMYWYQQKSSQAPKLLFHYYDKDFNNEADTPDNFQSRRPNTSFCFLDIRSPGLGDTAMYLCATSRDLDSPYNEQFFGPGTRLTVL.

V is TRBV11-3 and J is TRBJ2-7; 8 bases align to TRBD1. The junction had 6 bases not matched to a gene; V was cut back by 5 bases and J by 3 bases. Germline V gene lookup returns CDR1 SGHNT and CDR2 YENEEA. The CDR3 extends over 14 amino acids. In DNA, the CDR3 is TGTGCCAGCAGCCGACAACAGGGGGACTACGAGCAGTACTTC. Translating gives CASSRQQGDYEQYF.

The J gene is TRBJ2-7, the V gene TRBV30; tentative D call: TRBD2 (5 bases). This CDR3 contains 13 residues. The V gene's germline CDR1 is GTSNPN and CDR2 SVGIG (reference sequence). With 1 base removed from V and 0 bases from J, the gap between germline ends came to 7 bases. Here the CDR3 reads CAWSAGNSYEQYF. CDR3 DNA sequence: TGTGCCTGGAGTGCCGGGAACTCCTACGAGCAGTACTTC. The variable domain in full, completed from reference TRBV30 and TRBJ2-7, reads SQTIHQWPATLVQPVGSPLSLECTVEGTSNPNLYWYRQAAGRGLQLLFYSVGIGQISSEVPQNLSASRPQDRQFILSSKKLLLSDSGFYLCAWSAGNSYEQYFGPGTRLTVT.

This clone came up once. The V call is TRBV27, the J call TRBJ1-1; 7 bases map to TRBD1. The ends lost 2 bases at V and 0 bases at J; junction bases unmatched: 9. The germline CDR1 and CDR2 sequences are MNHEY and SMNVEV (reference sequence). There are 17 residues in the CDR3. CDR3 nucleotides: TGTGCCAGCAGTTTACTGGGGGGACAGAGCATGAACACTGAAGCTTTCTTT. Protein: CASSLLGGQSMNTEAFF.

This chain joins TRBV6-4 and TRBJ2-3, with 10 bases that match TRBD2. Germline values: CDR1 MRHNA, CDR2 SNTAGT. V trimming: 4 bases; J trimming: 4 bases; junction bases outside the gene matches: 2. CDR3 length equals 14 residues. CDR3 DNA: TGTGCCAGCAGTGGCCTAGCGGGAGCAGATACGCAGTATTTT. This translates into CASSGLAGADTQYF.

Turning to this clone: At one end, the junction sequence differs from germline, possibly due to a read error. V usage is TRBV19 and J usage is TRBJ2-1, with 9 bases that match TRBD1. Per germline, CDR1 LNHDA and CDR2 SQIVND (reference sequence). The CDR3 consists of 13 residues. Here the CDR3 reads CASSLDRGNEQFF. The DNA of the CDR3 is TGTGCCAGTAGTCTAGACAGGGGGAATGAGCAGTTCTTC.

This sequence joins TRBV5-6 and TRBJ2-3; TRBD2 might be the D (6 bases). V was trimmed by 4 bases and J by 4 bases, leaving 13 bases between them. This CDR3 is built from 14 residues. CDR1 is SGHDT, CDR2 YYEEEE, per germline. The DNA for the CDR3 is TGTGCCAGCAGCCCGGGAGTGGGGGCAGATACGCAGTATTTT. This sequence encodes CASSPGVGADTQYF.

A few counts support this clone. The chain combines TRBV29-1 with TRBJ2-1; D may be TRBD2 (6 bases). V was pared by 4 bases and J by 6 bases, with 16 bases between. Looked up from germline, CDR1 is SQVTM and CDR2 is ANQGSEA. CDR3 length: 14 amino acids. The chain's CDR3 is CSVVWGRPPNEQFF. The CDR3 nucleotides are TGCAGCGTTGTGTGGGGGAGGCCCCCCAATGAGCAGTTCTTC.

The chain joins TRBV29-1 to TRBJ1-4; 10 bases agree with TRBD1. Trimming removed 7 bases from V and 7 bases from J; junction bases left unmatched: 6. The CDR3 consists of 13 residues. CDR1 SQVTM and CDR2 ANQGSEA come from the germline V gene. DNA of the CDR3: TGCAGCGCTACCGGGACAGGGGCTGAAAAACTGTTTTTT. Amino acids: CSATGTGAEKLFF.

The chain uses TRBV13 and TRBJ1-1, with TRBD1 matching over 7 bases. With V trimmed by 2 bases and J by 1 base, 1 base remained unmatched. Germline CDR1 and CDR2: PRHDT and FYEKMQ (reference sequence). This CDR3 contains 14 residues. The CDR3 DNA follows: TGTGCCAGCAGCTTACAGGGGGGGAACACTGAAGCTTTCTTT. Translated, it gives CASSLQGGNTEAFF.

The rearrangement uses TRBV30 and TRBJ2-7, with D tentatively TRBD2 (5 bases). The length of the CDR3 is 11 residues. From germline, CDR1 is GTSNPN and CDR2 SVGIG (reference sequence). V was pared by 3 bases and J by 7 bases, with 10 bases between. The CDR3 here is CAWSLGGEQYF. Written as DNA, the CDR3 is TGTGCCTGGAGCCTCGGCGGGGAGCAGTACTTC. The entire variable domain, with the rest obtained from reference TRBV30 and TRBJ2-7, is as follows: SQTIHQWPATLVQPVGSPLSLECTVEGTSNPNLYWYRQAAGRGLQLLFYSVGIGQISSEVPQNLSASRPQDRQFILSSKKLLLSDSGFYLCAWSLGGEQYFGPGTRLTVT.

This clone was seen only a few times. The chain couples TRBV4-1 to TRBJ2-3; possible D gene TRBD2, 6 bases. CDR3 length equals 15 residues. Looked up from germline, CDR1 is MGHRA and CDR2 is YSYEKL. The V gene lost 2 bases and the J gene lost 5 bases, with 14 bases spanning the gap. The CDR3 DNA reads as TGCGCCAGCAGCCAAACAGTCGGGAGTCTAGATACGCAGTATTTT. This translates into CASSQTVGSLDTQYF.

The chain employs TRBV4-2 and TRBJ2-1, with 10 bases identical to TRBD2. The length of the CDR3 is 13 residues. The V gene end was trimmed by 8 bases and the J gene end by 7 bases; junction bases not matched to a gene: 5. CDR1 LGHNA and CDR2 YNFKEQ come from the germline V gene. This CDR3 is CASRKTSGNEQFF. The CDR3 nucleotides are TGTGCCAGCCGAAAGACTAGCGGGAATGAGCAGTTCTTC.

This sequence joins TRBV5-8 and TRBJ2-5; TRBD2 matches 7 bases. CDR3 length: 14 amino acids. The germline gives CDR1 SGHTS, CDR2 YDEGEE. With V trimmed by 9 bases and J by 4 bases, 12 bases remained unmatched. The CDR3 region is CATSGGGAAETQYF. In nucleotides, the CDR3 is TGTGCCACCTCGGGGGGAGGCGCCGCAGAGACCCAGTACTTC.

This chain links TRBV7-8 with TRBJ2-3; TRBD2 matches at 9 bases. The CDR3 covers 16 residues. Germline V lookup: CDR1 SGHVS, CDR2 FQNEAQ. The ends lost 2 bases at V and 3 bases at J; junction bases unmatched: 6. CDR3 amino acids: CASSLRSSGITDTQYF. In DNA form, the CDR3 reads TGTGCCAGCAGCTTACGGTCTAGCGGGATTACAGATACGCAGTATTTT. The whole variable domain, filled in from reference TRBV7-8 and TRBJ2-3, reads GAGVSQSPRYKVAKRGQDVALRCDPISGHVSLFWYQQALGQGPEFLTYFQNEAQLDKSGLPSDRFFAERPEGSVSTLKIQRTQQEDSAVYLCASSLRSSGITDTQYFGPGTRLTVL.

This chain joins TRBV15 and TRBJ1-4; TRBD1 agrees at 7 bases. Trimming at V came to 5 bases and at J to 5 bases, leaving 8 bases not matched to a gene. This CDR3 has 15 residues. Germline CDR1 LNHNV, CDR2 YYDKDF (reference sequence). CDR3 residues: CATSGPGTVNEKLFF. The CDR3 nucleotides read TGTGCCACCAGCGGACCCGGGACAGTAAATGAAAAACTGTTTTTT.

In this sample, this clone turned up a few times. The V call is TRBV5-1, the J call TRBJ2-1, with 7 positions matching TRBD2. The CDR3 is made up of 16 amino acids. Germline values: CDR1 SGHRS, CDR2 YFSETQ. V was clipped by 6 bases and J by 0 bases; unmatched bases: 9. The CDR3 coding sequence is TGCGCCAGCACCTGGGCAGCGGGAAGCTCCTACAATGAGCAGTTCTTC. Its protein is CASTWAAGSSYNEQFF.

V usage is TRBV30 and J usage is TRBJ2-2, with D possibly TRBD2 on 6 matching bases. V was trimmed by 5 bases and J by 1 base, leaving 17 bases between them. The length of the CDR3 is 16 residues. Germline loops: CDR1 GTSNPN, CDR2 SVGIG (reference sequence). CDR3 DNA sequence: TGTGCCTGGGCCCTGGAACTAGCACAGAACACCGGGGAGCTGTTTTTT. It specifies CAWALELAQNTGELFF.

The chain joins TRBV1 to TRBJ2-1; TRBD2, the D gene given by the table, was not confirmed from the DNA. TRBV1 is a documented pseudogene. CDR3 size: 17 residues. The CDR3 loop is CTSSQEAGAGGLDEQFF. The CDR3, as DNA: TGCACCAGCAGCCAAGAAGCGGGCGCGGGAGGGTTGGATGAGCAGTTCTTC.